These 11 T cell receptor beta chains came from one sample sequenced in a study of blood T cell repertoires in COVID-19. The method was immunoSEQ multiplex PCR; TCRdb's version includes in-frame clones alone and lacks a portion of them. This repertoire shows over 90,000 clones, about 74% found once; its top ten account for 3% to 4%. Sequenced: peripheral blood. These receptors were obtained from an older man with COVID-19, enrolled during active disease.

V usage is TRBV11-1 and J usage is TRBJ2-3; 11 bases are a match to TRBD2. Losses at the gene ends were 5 bases for V and 2 bases for J; bases not matched to a gene: 3. Germline CDR1 SGHAT, CDR2 FQDESV (reference sequence). The CDR3 spans 15 residues. The CDR3, as DNA: TGTGCCAGCAGCGCGGGACTAGCGGACACAGATACGCAGTATTTT. Its protein is CASSAGLADTDTQYF.

The genes are TRBV19 and TRBJ2-1; 9 nucleotides match TRBD1. Germline CDR1 is LNHDA and CDR2 is SQIVND (reference sequence). V lost 4 bases, J lost 3 bases, and 4 bases stayed unmatched. The CDR3 covers 15 residues. CDR3 DNA: TGTGCCAGTAGTAAGGGACAGGGACTCTACAATGAGCAGTTCTTC. It specifies CASSKGQGLYNEQFF.

CDR3 sequence reads: CASSQTPATNTGELFF. In DNA, the CDR3 is TGTGCCAGCAGCCAGACACCAGCCACGAACACCGGGGAGCTGTTTTTT. The chain is built from TRBV4-2 and TRBJ2-2; D unclear. The CDR3 is made up of 16 amino acids. Germline values: CDR1 LGHNA, CDR2 YNFKEQ. Trimming shortened V by 3 bases and J by 0 bases, and 11 bases separated the two germline ends.

The chain uses TRBV19 and TRBJ1-6; D possibly corresponds to TRBD1 (5 bases). CDR3 size: 15 residues. The V gene lost 6 bases and the J gene lost 2 bases, with 11 bases spanning the gap. CDR1 LNHDA and CDR2 SQIVND come from the germline V gene (reference sequence). The DNA of the CDR3 is TGTGCCAGTAGGGAGGGGATCACCTATAATTCACCCCTCCACTTT. It codes for CASREGITYNSPLHF.

The chain combines TRBV29-1 with TRBJ1-1; possible D gene TRBD1, 6 bases. V shed 6 bases and J shed 6 bases, with 17 bases lying between them. The CDR3 covers 13 residues. CDR1 SQVTM and CDR2 ANQGSEA come from the germline V gene. As DNA, the CDR3 is TGCAGCGTCCCAACAGGGATTGGCGCTGAAGCTTTCTTT. Its translation: CSVPTGIGAEAFF.

V and J are TRBV18 and TRBJ1-1; D ambiguous. The length of the CDR3 is 15 residues. V was cut by 0 bases and J by 0 bases, with 8 bases left in between. CDR1 is KGHSH, CDR2 LQKENI, per germline. The CDR3 nucleotides are TGTGCCAGCTCACCACCGTCGTTCTTGAACACTGAAGCTTTCTTT. Protein: CASSPPSFLNTEAFF.

The V and J genes are TRBV3-1 (or the pseudogene TRBV3-2) and TRBJ2-1; maybe TRBD2 (6 bases). The CDR3 totals 14 residues. The ends were cut back, 7 bases at V and 3 bases at J, with 13 bases in the middle. CDR1 and CDR2 from the germline V gene are LGHDT and YNNKEL (reference sequence). CDR3 loop: CASTPPGVYNEQFF. The CDR3 DNA is TGTGCCAGCACCCCTCCGGGGGTCTACAATGAGCAGTTCTTC.

This rearrangement joins TRBV29-1 to TRBJ2-1; 8 positions agree with TRBD1. The junction had 5 bases not matched to a gene; V was cut back by 3 bases and J by 7 bases. The CDR3 runs 13 residues. Germline V gene sequence: CDR1 SQVTM, CDR2 ANQGSEA. The CDR3 loop reads CSVDRGRRNEQFF. The CDR3, as DNA: TGCAGCGTTGACAGGGGGCGAAGAAATGAGCAGTTCTTC.

This chain uses TRBV2 with TRBJ1-5, with 12 bases lining up with TRBD1. Trimming took 6 bases from V and 7 from J; bases not matched to a gene: 10. This CDR3 has 16 amino acids. CDR1 is SNHLY, CDR2 FYNNEI, per germline. CDR3 loop: CASSAYGTGGGQPQHF. Written as DNA, the CDR3 is TGTGCCAGCAGCGCTTACGGGACAGGGGGCGGCCAGCCCCAGCATTTT.

The chain uses TRBV4-3 and TRBJ2-1, with 12 bases matching TRBD2. V shed 0 bases, J shed 7 bases, and the junction held 4 bases outside the gene matches. CDR3 size: 16 residues. Germline V gene lookup returns CDR1 LGHNA and CDR2 YSLEER. CDR3 sequence reads: CASSQDILAGGNEQFF. The CDR3 nucleotides are TGCGCCAGCAGCCAAGATATCCTAGCGGGAGGGAATGAGCAGTTCTTC.

This rearrangement joins TRBV30 to TRBJ1-2; no clear D. CDR3 length equals 11 residues. Between the trimmed V and J ends, which lost 8 bases and 7 bases, there was a span of 14 bases. In germline, CDR1 is GTSNPN, CDR2 SVGIG (reference sequence). In DNA, the CDR3 is TGTGCCCTCTCCGTAATCCGTGGCTACACCTTC. Its translation: CALSVIRGYTF.